Below, 24 T cell receptor beta chains from the same sample are listed, as sequenced in a study of identical twins (dated by TCRdb to 2016 to 2018). The library was prepared using 5' RACE. Sequenced using an Illumina HiSeq 2000. TCRdb ran its own pipeline on the public reads, namely fastp trimming at Q25 and MiXCR clone calling, and kept in-frame beta chains. CDR3 protein duplicates are merged, each entry listing the most common genes and DNA. This sample gives over 550,000 distinct CDR3 sequences in total; 7.1% of them show up just once. The top ten clonotypes cover around 1.6% of the sample. The sample was also reused in another study, on yellow fever vaccine responses in identical twins.

The material sequenced was PBMCs. The receptor set was obtained from a woman aged 18-29 years in good health.

Ten or more counts support this clonotype. The chain couples TRBV5-1 to TRBJ2-1; 8 bases are a match to TRBD2. This CDR3 has 15 amino acids. Trimming removed 4 bases from V and 0 bases from J; junction bases left unmatched: 3. Germline assignment: CDR1 SGHRS and CDR2 YFSETQ. CDR3 loop: CASSNSGTSYNEQFF. Written as DNA, the CDR3 is TGCGCCAGCAGCAATAGCGGGACCTCCTACAATGAGCAGTTCTTC.

The chain recombines TRBV27 with TRBJ2-1; D may correspond to TRBD1 or TRBD2 (6 bases each). The CDR3 sequence is 12 residues long. The V gene lost 6 bases and the J gene lost 9 bases, with 12 bases spanning the gap. The germline V gene has CDR1 MNHEY and CDR2 SMNVEV (reference sequence). CDR3 residues: CASSQRGAEQFF. The CDR3 coding sequence is TGTGCCAGCAGCCAGAGGGGGGCTGAGCAGTTCTTC.

This clonotype was seen only a few times. This chain connects TRBV15 to TRBJ2-7; D not certain. Trimming pared 3 bases from V and 0 bases from J, leaving 9 bases between. CDR3 length equals 14 residues. Germline assignment: CDR1 LNHNV and CDR2 YYDKDF (reference sequence). The DNA for the CDR3 is TGTGCCACCAGCAGTGGTTCTTACTCCTACGAGCAGTACTTC. Translation gives CATSSGSYSYEQYF.

This clonotype was seen a handful of times. This sequence joins TRBV20-1 and TRBJ2-7; unclear D gene. The CDR3 contains 13 residues. The ends were cut back, 1 base at V and 0 bases at J, with 7 bases in the middle. From germline, CDR1 is DFQATT and CDR2 SNEGSKA (reference sequence). The CDR3 spells CSARARSSYEQYF. In DNA form, the CDR3 reads TGCAGTGCTAGAGCACGGAGCTCCTACGAGCAGTACTTC.

The chain recombines TRBV6-5 with TRBJ1-2; TRBD1 matches at 7 bases. The germline V gene encodes CDR1 MNHEY and CDR2 SVGAGI. J gave up 3 bases and V 4 bases, and 5 bases lay outside the gene matches. The CDR3 is made up of 14 amino acids. The CDR3 sequence: CASSSTGQHYGYTF. CDR3 coding DNA: TGTGCCAGCAGTTCGACGGGACAGCACTATGGCTACACCTTC.

This clonotype was seen only a few times. The genes are TRBV4-1 and TRBJ2-1; TRBD1 aligns across 7 bases. The V and J ends lost 2 bases and 0 bases, in that order; junction bases with no gene match: 1. The CDR3 spans 15 residues. CDR1 MGHRA and CDR2 YSYEKL come from the germline V gene. CDR3 in amino acids: CASSQTGVSYNEQFF. The DNA of the CDR3 is TGCGCCAGCAGCCAAACAGGGGTCTCCTACAATGAGCAGTTCTTC.

The chain is built from TRBV4-2 and TRBJ2-7, with 9 nucleotides matching TRBD2. Losses at the gene ends were 1 base for V and 3 bases for J; bases not matched to a gene: 4. Looked up from germline, CDR1 is LGHNA and CDR2 is YNFKEQ. The length of the CDR3 is 15 residues. CDR3 residues: CASSQGASGIYEQYF. CDR3 sequence (DNA): TGTGCCAGCAGCCAAGGAGCTAGCGGGATCTACGAGCAGTACTTC.

This clonotype occurred many times. The genes are TRBV6-1 and TRBJ1-5; TRBD1 matches at 9 bases. J was trimmed by 6 bases and V by 6 bases; bases with no gene match: 9. Germline V lookup: CDR1 MNHNS, CDR2 SASEGT. There are 15 residues in the CDR3. CDR3 amino acids: CASRTGQGKFQPQHF. The CDR3 DNA is TGTGCCAGCAGAACGGGACAGGGCAAGTTTCAGCCCCAGCATTTT.

V usage is TRBV29-1 and J usage is TRBJ2-7; D is perhaps TRBD1 (5 bases). CDR1 is SQVTM and CDR2 is ANQGSEA in the germline V gene. This CDR3 region has 11 residues. The germline V and J ends were trimmed by 4 bases and 5 bases, with 9 bases remaining between them. CDR3 region: CSVVAGNEQYV. Written as DNA, the CDR3 is TGCAGCGTTGTGGCAGGGAACGAGCAGTACGTC.

The table lists this clonotype with many counts. The chain has TRBV6-5 and TRBJ1-2, with TRBD1 as a possible D gene (5 bases). Trimming cost V 2 bases and J 4 bases, with 14 bases left between them. CDR1 is MNHEY and CDR2 is SVGAGI in the germline V gene. CDR3 length: 15 residues. CDR3 sequence: CASSYPSGGAYGYTF. CDR3 sequence (DNA): TGTGCCAGCAGTTACCCTTCTGGAGGGGCCTATGGCTACACCTTC.

The table lists this clonotype with a few counts. The V and J genes are TRBV10-3 and TRBJ2-3, with TRBD1 matching 8 bases. This CDR3 has 15 amino acids. Germline V gene sequence: CDR1 ENHRY, CDR2 SYGVKD. V lost 5 bases to trimming and J lost 1 base; unmatched junction nucleotides: 5. The CDR3 DNA is TGTGCCATCAGTCAAGCGACAGGGGGCACAGATACGCAGTATTTT. Protein product: CAISQATGGTDTQYF.

The chain recombines TRBV10-3 with TRBJ2-2; D unresolved. Germline values: CDR1 ENHRY, CDR2 SYGVKD. CDR3 length: 14 amino acids. With 6 bases removed from V and 2 bases from J, the gap between germline ends came to 10 bases. CDR3 sequence (DNA): TGTGCCATCAGGCCAGAACCTAACACCGGGGAGCTGTTTTTT. This encodes CAIRPEPNTGELFF.

This clonotype has only a few counts. The V gene is TRBV12-3 or TRBV12-4, the J gene TRBJ2-2, with 11 nucleotides matching TRBD2. Trimming removed 2 bases from V and 0 bases from J; junction bases left unmatched: 2. The CDR3 consists of 17 residues. The DNA of the CDR3 is TGTGCCAGCAGTTTACTAGCGGGGGGAACGAACACCGGGGAGCTGTTTTTT. Its translation is CASSLLAGGTNTGELFF.

This clonotype has only a few counts. The rearrangement joins TRBV12-3 or TRBV12-4 to TRBJ1-2; tentative D call: TRBD1 (6 bases). Trimming cost V 3 bases and J 0 bases, with 8 bases left between them. The length of the CDR3 is 14 residues. The CDR3 protein is CASSFRTANYGYTF. The CDR3 bases are TGTGCCAGCAGTTTTAGGACAGCTAACTATGGCTACACCTTC.

J is TRBJ2-1 and V is TRBV12-3 or TRBV12-4, with 8 positions matching TRBD1. This CDR3 has 13 residues. J gave up 3 bases and V 7 bases, and 2 bases lay outside the gene matches. CDR3 DNA: TGTGCCAGCAACAGGGGGAACTACAATGAGCAGTTCTTC. Amino acid sequence: CASNRGNYNEQFF.

V gene TRBV7-9 combines with J gene TRBJ1-6, with TRBD1 identical over 8 bases. There are 14 residues in the CDR3. J lost 11 bases, V lost 4 bases, and 7 bases had no gene match. CDR1 and CDR2 (germline): SEHNR, FQNEAQ (reference sequence). CDR3 residues: CASSSPGQAAPLHF. CDR3 nucleotide sequence: TGTGCCAGCAGCTCTCCGGGACAGGCAGCACCCCTCCACTTT.

The rearrangement uses TRBV28 and TRBJ2-1, with 7 bases that match TRBD1. V was clipped by 5 bases and J by 3 bases; unmatched bases: 13. Germline CDR1 and CDR2: MDHEN and SYDVKM. The CDR3 sequence is 17 residues long. The chain's CDR3 is CASSPGTVTSLYNEQFF. DNA of the CDR3: TGTGCCAGCAGTCCCGGGACAGTGACCTCCCTCTACAATGAGCAGTTCTTC.

The J gene is TRBJ2-2, the V gene TRBV3-1; tentative D call: TRBD2 (6 bases). With 1 base removed from V and 7 bases from J, the gap between germline ends came to 7 bases. The CDR3 covers 13 residues. Germline values: CDR1 LGHDT, CDR2 YNNKEL (reference sequence). This CDR3 is CASSQVGGGELFF. The CDR3 coding sequence is TGTGCCAGCAGCCAAGTGGGGGGCGGGGAGCTGTTTTTT.

This clonotype has a handful of counts. The chain recombines TRBV12-3 or TRBV12-4 with TRBJ2-2; D is unclear. The CDR3 runs to 12 residues. Trimming pared 3 bases from V and 7 bases from J, leaving 6 bases between. CDR3 nucleotides: TGTGCCAGCAGTTTCAGGATCGGGGAGCTGTTTTTT. Its protein is CASSFRIGELFF.

This clonotype was recorded many times. The gene calls are TRBV25-1 and TRBJ1-6; D gene ambiguous. CDR3 length: 12 amino acids. Germline assignment: CDR1 MGHDK and CDR2 SYGVNS. Trimming took 2 bases from V and 8 from J, leaving 4 bases between them. CDR3 sequence reads: CASSERDSPLHF. The CDR3 DNA follows: TGTGCCAGCAGTGAAAGAGATTCACCCCTCCACTTT.

The V call is TRBV19, the J call TRBJ2-7; maybe TRBD2 (6 bases). Trimming left V 5 bases short and J 0 bases short, with 8 bases between. Germline lookup yields CDR1 LNHDA and CDR2 SQIVND (reference sequence). CDR3 length equals 13 residues. CDR3 loop: CASSPGLSYEQYV. The CDR3 DNA is TGTGCCAGTAGTCCGGGACTCTCCTACGAGCAGTACGTC.

This clonotype was picked up many times. The rearrangement links TRBV5-1 to TRBJ2-1; unclear D gene. This CDR3 region has 15 residues. V was trimmed by 4 bases and J by 5 bases, leaving 16 bases between them. Looked up from germline, CDR1 is SGHRS and CDR2 is YFSETQ. The CDR3 region is CASSETDPTNNEQFF. For the CDR3, the DNA is TGCGCCAGCAGCGAGACTGACCCCACTAACAATGAGCAGTTCTTC.

There are a few counts of this clonotype. This CDR3 is CASRIGGEEQYV. As DNA, the CDR3 is TGTGCCAGCAGGATCGGAGGGGAAGAGCAGTACGTC. The chain has TRBV2 and TRBJ2-7, with D possibly TRBD2 on 6 matching bases. CDR3 length: 12 amino acids. CDR1 and CDR2 (germline): SNHLY, FYNNEI. Between the trimmed V and J ends, which lost 6 bases and 7 bases, there was a span of 13 bases.

This clonotype was counted between two and nine times. The DNA of the CDR3 is TGTGCCAGCAGCACCCGACAGGGAGCTAGCGGGAGATATACAGATACGCAGTATTTT. Protein product: CASSTRQGASGRYTDTQYF. The rearrangement links TRBV21-1 to TRBJ2-3; the table's TRBD2 call for D was not verified on the DNA. TRBV21-1 has pseudogene status. This CDR3 is built from 19 residues.